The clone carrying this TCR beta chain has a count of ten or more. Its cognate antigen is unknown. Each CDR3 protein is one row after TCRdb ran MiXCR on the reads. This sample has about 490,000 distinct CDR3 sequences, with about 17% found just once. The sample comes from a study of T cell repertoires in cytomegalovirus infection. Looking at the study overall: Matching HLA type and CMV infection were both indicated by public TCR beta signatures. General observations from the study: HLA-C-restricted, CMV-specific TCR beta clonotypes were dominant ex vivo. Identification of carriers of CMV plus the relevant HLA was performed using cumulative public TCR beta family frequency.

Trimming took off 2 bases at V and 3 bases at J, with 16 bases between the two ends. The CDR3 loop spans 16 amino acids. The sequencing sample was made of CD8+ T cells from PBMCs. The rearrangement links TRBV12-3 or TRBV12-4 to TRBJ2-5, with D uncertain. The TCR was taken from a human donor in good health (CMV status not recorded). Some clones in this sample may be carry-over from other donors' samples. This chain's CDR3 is CASSLWATLNEETQYF. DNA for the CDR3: TGTGCCAGCAGTTTATGGGCCACACTGAATGAAGAGACCCAGTACTTC.